This T cell receptor (beta chain) originates from a study of neurological immune-mediated disorders. General study findings and limits: Multiple sclerosis was found to have the least TCR clonal expansion, below healthy controls, and HTLV-1-associated myelopathy the most.

Synthesis of cDNA used 5'RACE (with 10-nucleotide random UMIs). TCRdb re-analysed the 5' RACE reads in MiXCR, keeping a single row per CDR3 protein. The data show 60,000 to 90,000 distinct CDR3 sequences, about a tenth seen once. Time point defined: longitudinal time-point 1 (baseline). 2 million PBMCs stored at -80 C were the source of the unsorted libraries. This CDR3 contains 14 residues. CDR1 is DFQATT, CDR2 SNEGSKA, per germline (reference sequence). The ends lost 1 base at V and 8 bases at J; junction bases unmatched: 5. This clonotype was counted at least ten times. Its antigen is not identified.

The genes are TRBV20-1 and TRBJ2-1; 10 nucleotides match TRBD2. Sample: PBMCs. The source is a man aged 30 to 39 in good health. This chain's CDR3 is CSARGTSGFYEQFF. CDR3 in DNA: TGCAGTGCTAGAGGGACTAGCGGTTTCTATGAGCAGTTCTTC.